This is a list of T cell receptor beta chains from one sample in a study of cytomegalovirus exposure and HLA in healthy donors. The protocol was immunoSEQ multiplex PCR, while the TCRdb copy is restricted to in-frame clones and leaves out a portion. This repertoire shows 250,000 to 350,000 clones, approximately 85% found once; its top ten account for approximately 0.9%. The sequencing input was PBMCs. The receptors stem from a young man in good health and CMV-seronegative. Each CDR3 is given with its conserved first and last residue. Fields, in order: clone size, CDR3 length, D gene, V gene, J gene, CDR3 protein, CDR3 DNA. D genes are given only for firm matches. Expanded clones get a size class; other rows say once, few or many, or leave the size out.

size: NA; length: 14; D: NA; V: TRBV11-2; J: TRBJ2-5; CDR3: CASSLAGTEETQYF; DNA: TGTGCCAGCAGCTTAGCAGGTACCGAGGAGACCCAGTACTTC
size: NA; length: 15; D: TRBD1; V: TRBV19; J: TRBJ2-2; CDR3: CASSPQGFNTGELFF; DNA: TGTGCCAGTAGTCCACAGGGGTTTAACACCGGGGAGCTGTTTTTT
size: NA; length: 13; D: TRBD1; V: TRBV19; J: TRBJ2-5; CDR3: CASRQGAGETQYF; DNA: TGTGCCAGTCGACAGGGGGCAGGGGAGACCCAGTACTTC
size: NA; length: 15; D: TRBD1; V: TRBV25-1; J: TRBJ1-2; CDR3: CASSASGQGFYGYTF; DNA: TGTGCCAGCAGTGCCTCCGGACAGGGCTTCTATGGCTACACCTTC
size: NA; length: 14; D: TRBD2; V: TRBV18; J: TRBJ2-5; CDR3: CASSPSGGQETQYF; DNA: TGTGCCAGCTCACCAAGCGGGGGCCAAGAGACCCAGTACTTC
size: NA; length: 14; D: NA; V: TRBV27; J: TRBJ1-5; CDR3: CATREGVDNQPQHF; DNA: TGTGCCACCCGAGAGGGGGTAGACAATCAGCCCCAGCATTTT
size: NA; length: 15; D: TRBD1; V: TRBV5-4; J: TRBJ1-4; CDR3: CASSFGDRANGKLFF; DNA: TGTGCCAGCAGCTTCGGTGACAGGGCAAATGGAAAACTGTTTTTT
size: NA; length: 15; D: TRBD1; V: TRBV30; J: TRBJ1-1; CDR3: CAWSAGTVLNTEAFF; DNA: TGTGCCTGGAGTGCCGGGACAGTACTGAACACTGAAGCTTTCTTT
size: NA; length: 18; D: TRBD2; V: TRBV5-1; J: TRBJ2-2; CDR3: CASSRGLAGVRNTGELFF; DNA: TGCGCCAGCAGCCGGGGACTAGCGGGTGTTCGTAACACCGGGGAGCTGTTTTTT
size: NA; length: 15; D: TRBD1; V: TRBV11-2; J: TRBJ2-5; CDR3: CASSFWGTGPETQYF; DNA: TGTGCCAGCAGCTTTTGGGGGACAGGGCCCGAGACCCAGTACTTC
size: NA; length: 13; D: NA; V: TRBV29-1; J: TRBJ1-1; CDR3: CSVEVGGGTEAFF; DNA: TGCAGCGTTGAAGTGGGGGGAGGTACTGAAGCTTTCTTT
size: NA; length: 17; D: TRBD1; V: TRBV5-1; J: TRBJ1-1; CDR3: CASSLGQGVRGNTEAFF; DNA: TGCGCCAGCAGCTTGGGGCAGGGGGTGCGGGGTAACACTGAAGCTTTCTTT
size: NA; length: 18; D: TRBD2; V: TRBV5-4; J: TRBJ2-3; CDR3: CASSSRLAGARYTDTQYF; DNA: TGTGCCAGCAGCTCCCGGCTAGCGGGCGCCCGATACACAGATACGCAGTATTTT
size: NA; length: 15; D: TRBD1; V: TRBV6-6; J: TRBJ2-1; CDR3: CASSKDRGLDNEQFF; DNA: TGTGCCAGCAGTAAGGACAGGGGGCTGGACAATGAGCAGTTCTTC
size: NA; length: 14; D: NA; V: TRBV25-1; J: TRBJ1-2; CDR3: CASSESQEFYGYTF; DNA: TGTGCCAGCAGTGAATCTCAGGAATTCTATGGCTACACCTTC
size: NA; length: 15; D: NA; V: TRBV5-4; J: TRBJ2-6; CDR3: CASSLVAPGANVLTF; DNA: TGTGCCAGCAGCTTGGTAGCGCCGGGGGCCAACGTCCTGACTTTC
size: NA; length: 14; D: NA; V: TRBV7-9; J: TRBJ2-1; CDR3: CASSPQGREHEQFF; DNA: TGTGCCAGCAGCCCCCAGGGTAGGGAACATGAGCAGTTCTTC
size: NA; length: 14; D: NA; V: TRBV2; J: TRBJ1-6; CDR3: CASRGGGSNSPLHF; DNA: TGTGCCAGCAGGGGGGGAGGGTCCAATTCACCCCTCCACTTT
size: NA; length: 14; D: NA; V: TRBV19; J: TRBJ1-6; CDR3: CASSIAGENSPLHF; DNA: TGTGCCAGTAGTATCGCCGGGGAGAATTCACCCCTCCACTTT
size: NA; length: 12; D: NA; V: TRBV6-5; J: TRBJ2-1; CDR3: CASSRHGNEQFF; DNA: TGTGCCAGCAGTCGACATGGAAATGAGCAGTTCTTC
size: NA; length: 16; D: NA; V: TRBV25-1; J: TRBJ2-5; CDR3: CASSGYNGENQETQYF; DNA: TGTGCCAGCAGTGGCTACAACGGGGAAAACCAAGAGACCCAGTACTTC
size: NA; length: 14; D: NA; V: TRBV5-5; J: TRBJ2-5; CDR3: CASSLAGGLETQYF; DNA: TGTGCCAGCAGCTTGGCGGGGGGCCTTGAGACCCAGTACTTC
size: NA; length: 14; D: NA; V: TRBV10-3; J: TRBJ1-5; CDR3: CAISEVGSNQPQHF; DNA: TGTGCCATCAGTGAGGTCGGGAGCAATCAGCCCCAGCATTTT
size: NA; length: 16; D: NA; V: TRBV7-8; J: TRBJ1-1; CDR3: CASSLGGALMNTEAFF; DNA: TGTGCCAGCAGCTTGGGGGGGGCCTTAATGAACACTGAAGCTTTCTTT
size: NA; length: 17; D: TRBD1; V: TRBV14; J: TRBJ2-7; CDR3: CASSQDLAGTGGRGQYF; DNA: TGTGCCAGCAGCCAAGACCTCGCCGGGACAGGGGGACGTGGGCAGTACTTC
size: NA; length: 14; D: NA; V: TRBV4-1; J: TRBJ2-1; CDR3: CASSQVPGHNEQFF; DNA: TGCGCCAGCAGCCAAGTACCGGGTCACAATGAGCAGTTCTTC
size: NA; length: 15; D: NA; V: TRBV4-1; J: TRBJ2-2; CDR3: CASSQGPVQYGELFF; DNA: TGCGCCAGCAGCCAAGGCCCAGTTCAGTACGGGGAGCTGTTTTTT
size: NA; length: 17; D: NA; V: TRBV21-1; J: TRBJ2-5; CDR3: CASSKERAGSPQETQYF; DNA: TGTGCCAGCAGCAAAGAACGAGCGGGGTCTCCACAAGAGACCCAGTACTTC
size: few; length: 15; D: NA; V: TRBV4-2; J: TRBJ1-2; CDR3: CASSQDLRGNYGYTF; DNA: TGTGCCAGCAGCCAAGATCTTCGGGGTAACTATGGCTACACCTTC
size: few; length: 12; D: NA; V: TRBV30; J: TRBJ2-3; CDR3: CAWSADSLQQYF; DNA: TGTGCCTGGAGTGCAGACAGTTTACAGCAGTATTTT
size: NA; length: 14; D: TRBD1; V: TRBV2; J: TRBJ1-3; CDR3: CASRTGGGGNTIYF; DNA: TGTGCCAGCAGGACAGGGGGCGGTGGAAACACCATATATTTT
size: NA; length: 18; D: TRBD1; V: TRBV19; J: TRBJ2-1; CDR3: CASTPTGGLPSSYNEQFF; DNA: TGTGCCAGTACTCCGACAGGGGGCTTGCCAAGCTCCTACAATGAGCAGTTCTTC
size: NA; length: 21; D: TRBD2; V: TRBV4-1; J: TRBJ2-3; CDR3: CASSQVRGSSGGALRTDTQYF; DNA: TGCGCCAGCAGCCAAGTAAGGGGTTCTAGCGGGGGGGCCTTACGCACAGATACGCAGTATTTT
size: NA; length: 15; D: NA; V: TRBV6-4; J: TRBJ1-2; CDR3: CASSDSGVGSAGYTF; DNA: TGTGCCAGCAGTGACTCTGGCGTGGGCAGTGCGGGCTACACCTTC
size: NA; length: 14; D: NA; V: TRBV6-1; J: TRBJ1-5; CDR3: CASSGWSDNQPQHF; DNA: TGTGCCAGCAGTGGATGGAGCGACAATCAGCCCCAGCATTTT
size: NA; length: 13; D: NA; V: TRBV19; J: TRBJ1-2; CDR3: CASSISVNYGYTF; DNA: TGTGCCAGTAGTATTTCGGTAAACTATGGCTACACCTTC
size: once; length: 13; D: TRBD1; V: TRBV7-6; J: TRBJ1-2; CDR3: CASSFQGAVGYTF; DNA: TGTGCCAGCAGCTTCCAGGGGGCTGTCGGCTACACCTTC
size: NA; length: 16; D: TRBD1; V: TRBV19; J: TRBJ1-6; CDR3: CASSIDDRGQNSPLHF; DNA: TGTGCCAGTAGTATAGACGACAGGGGGCAAAATTCACCCCTCCACTTT
size: NA; length: 15; D: NA; V: TRBV12-5; J: TRBJ1-1; CDR3: CASGLVQGVGTEAFF; DNA: TGTGCTAGTGGTTTGGTACAGGGTGTGGGAACTGAAGCTTTCTTT
size: once; length: 13; D: NA; V: TRBV25-1; J: TRBJ1-1; CDR3: CASSEYLTGEAFF; DNA: TGTGCCAGCAGTGAATATCTGACAGGAGAAGCTTTCTTT